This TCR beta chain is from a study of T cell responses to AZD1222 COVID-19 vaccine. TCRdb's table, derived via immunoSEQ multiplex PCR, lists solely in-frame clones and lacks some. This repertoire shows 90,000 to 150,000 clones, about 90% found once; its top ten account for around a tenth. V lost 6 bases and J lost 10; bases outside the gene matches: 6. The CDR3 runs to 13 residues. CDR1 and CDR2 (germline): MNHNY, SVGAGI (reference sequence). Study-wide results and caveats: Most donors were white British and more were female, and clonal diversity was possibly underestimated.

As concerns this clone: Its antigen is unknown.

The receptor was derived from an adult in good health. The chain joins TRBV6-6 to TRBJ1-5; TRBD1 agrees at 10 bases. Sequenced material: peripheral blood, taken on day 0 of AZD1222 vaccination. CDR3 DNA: TGTGCCAGCAGCAGGGACAGGGGCGATCCCCAGCATTTT. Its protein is CASSRDRGDPQHF.